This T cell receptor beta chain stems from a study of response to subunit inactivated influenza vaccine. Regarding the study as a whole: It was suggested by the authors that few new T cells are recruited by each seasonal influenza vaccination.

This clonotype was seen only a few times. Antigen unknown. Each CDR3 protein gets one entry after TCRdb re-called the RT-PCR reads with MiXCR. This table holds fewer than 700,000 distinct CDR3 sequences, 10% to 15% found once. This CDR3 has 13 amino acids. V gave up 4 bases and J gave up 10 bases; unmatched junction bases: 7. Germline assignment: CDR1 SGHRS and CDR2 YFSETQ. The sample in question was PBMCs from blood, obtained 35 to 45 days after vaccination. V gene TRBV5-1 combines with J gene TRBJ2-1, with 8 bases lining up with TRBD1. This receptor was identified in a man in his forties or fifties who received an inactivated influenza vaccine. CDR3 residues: CASSQDREWEQFF. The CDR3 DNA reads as TGCGCCAGCAGCCAGGACAGGGAATGGGAGCAGTTCTTC. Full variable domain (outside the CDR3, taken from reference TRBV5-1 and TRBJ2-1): KAGVTQTPRYLIKTRGQQVTLSCSPISGHRSVSWYQQTPGQGLQFLFEYFSETQRNKGNFPGRFSGRQFSNSRSEMNVSTLELGDSALYLCASSQDREWEQFFGPGTRLTVL.